This TCR beta chain is drawn from a study of blood T cells in healthy people across ages. Together with a sample-barcoded 5' primer, a J-beta primer mix was included in a second PCR lasting about 6 to 11 cycles. TCRdb processed the 5' RACE reads anew with MiXCR; each CDR3 protein has one entry. Among about 500,000 distinct CDR3 sequences listed, less than 25% were seen once. The study isolated at least 6.5 million PBMCs from each sample. The CDR3 runs 12 residues. The germline CDR1 and CDR2 sequences are DFQATT and SNEGSKA (reference sequence). Trimming took 6 bases from V and 4 from J; bases not matched to a gene: 5. These same records also appear under a second study, on T cells of mothers and their children.

The chain carries TRBV20-1 and TRBJ1-2, with 7 positions matching TRBD1. The TCR originated in a boy aged 10-17 years in good health. Sequenced material: blood. The CDR3 is CSADRVGYGYTF. In nucleotides, the CDR3 is TGCAGTGCCGACAGGGTGGGCTATGGCTACACCTTC.